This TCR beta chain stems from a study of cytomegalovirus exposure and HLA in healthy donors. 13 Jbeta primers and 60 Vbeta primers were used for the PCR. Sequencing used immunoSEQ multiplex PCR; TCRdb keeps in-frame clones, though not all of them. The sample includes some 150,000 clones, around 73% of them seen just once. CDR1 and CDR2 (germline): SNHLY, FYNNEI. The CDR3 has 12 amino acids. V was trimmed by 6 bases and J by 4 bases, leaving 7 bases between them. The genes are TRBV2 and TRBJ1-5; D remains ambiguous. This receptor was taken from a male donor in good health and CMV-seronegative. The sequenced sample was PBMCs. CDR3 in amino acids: CASRFENQPQHF. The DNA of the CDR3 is TGTGCCAGCAGATTTGAGAATCAGCCCCAGCATTTT.